This T cell receptor (beta chain) was recorded in a study of siplizumab effects on memory and regulatory T cells. The study's findings and limits: Mean Treg-derived proportions of mappable alloreactive CD4+ clones were less than 75% for siplizumab and roughly 30% for controls.

About this clone itself: No antigen is known for it.

TCRdb's table, derived via immunoSEQ multiplex PCR, lists solely in-frame clones and lacks some. The sample has approximately 120,000 clones, about 90% seen once. The source of this sequence is a human donor in good health. The sequenced material came from Tregs sorted from blood.

CDR3 region: CASSLPGLSHTEAFF. The CDR3 coding sequence is TGTGCCAGCAGCTTACCCGGGTTATCACACACTGAAGCTTTCTTT. The J gene is TRBJ1-1, the V gene TRBV7-9; D not resolved. Germline-derived CDR1 and CDR2 are SEHNR and FQNEAQ (reference sequence). V was shortened by 2 bases and J by 3 bases, with 13 bases between the two germline ends. The CDR3 covers 15 residues.